Listed here are 19 T cell receptor beta chains from one sample, sequenced in a study of T cells after yellow fever vaccination. TCRdb passed the 5' RACE reads through MiXCR, listing each CDR3 protein once. The table shows 250,000 to 400,000 distinct CDR3 sequences, with 4.1% occurring only once. The material sequenced was PBMCs, taken 5 days after the yellow fever booster vaccination. These receptor sequences come from a man aged 18 to 30 who received the YFV17D yellow fever vaccine.

Only a few counts were recorded for this clonotype. The chain carries TRBV5-1 and TRBJ1-1; D may be TRBD1 (6 bases). Between the trimmed V and J ends, which lost 3 bases and 2 bases, there was a span of 11 bases. Per germline, CDR1 SGHRS and CDR2 YFSETQ. The CDR3 is 14 residues long. Here the CDR3 reads CASSWSRGNTEAFF. CDR3 nucleotides: TGCGCCAGCAGCTGGAGCAGGGGAAACACTGAAGCTTTCTTT.

This clonotype was seen ten or more times. The rearrangement uses TRBV11-2 and TRBJ2-1, with D uncertain. The CDR3 length is 12 residues. In germline, CDR1 is SGHAT, CDR2 FQNNGV. V gave up 3 bases and J gave up 7 bases, with 7 bases separating them. The CDR3 loop reads CASSFYSNEQFF. The CDR3 DNA is TGTGCCAGCAGCTTCTACAGTAATGAGCAGTTCTTC.

The chain employs TRBV24-1 and TRBJ2-2; D is ambiguous. Germline V gives CDR1 KGHDR, CDR2 SFDVKD. CDR3 size: 16 residues. V lost 3 bases to trimming and J lost 2 bases, with 12 bases between them. The CDR3 nucleotides are TGTGCCACCAGTGATCTCCCATCCCCAAACACCGGGGAGCTGTTTTTT. It is translated as CATSDLPSPNTGELFF.

This clonotype appeared many times. The V and J genes are TRBV5-1 and TRBJ2-7, with D possibly being TRBD1 or TRBD2 (5 bases each). Trimming removed 4 bases from V and 5 bases from J, with 19 bases in between. CDR1 SGHRS and CDR2 YFSETQ come from the germline V gene. This CDR3 is built from 15 residues. CDR3 in amino acids: CASSGRPGPEDEQYF. CDR3 nucleotides: TGCGCCAGCAGCGGCCGGCCGGGACCGGAGGACGAGCAGTACTTC.

This clonotype was seen a few times. The chain employs TRBV15 and TRBJ2-4; TRBD1 matches 9 bases. This CDR3 is built from 15 residues. J gave up 6 bases and V 3 bases, and 6 bases lay outside the gene matches. From germline, CDR1 is LNHNV and CDR2 YYDKDF (reference sequence). DNA of the CDR3: TGTGCCACCAGCAGGACAGGGGGGCTGAGAAACATTCAGTACTTC. Translation gives CATSRTGGLRNIQYF. The whole variable domain, remainder taken from reference TRBV15 and TRBJ2-4, is DAMVIQNPRYQVTQFGKPVTLSCSQTLNHNVMYWYQQKSSQAPKLLFHYYDKDFNNEADTPDNFQSRRPNTSFCFLDIRSPGLGDTAMYLCATSRTGGLRNIQYFGAGTRLSVL.

The chain carries TRBV7-9 and TRBJ2-3, with D perhaps being TRBD1 or TRBD2 (5 bases each). The V and J ends lost 6 bases and 5 bases respectively, with 21 bases between them. From germline, CDR1 is SEHNR and CDR2 FQNEAQ (reference sequence). The CDR3 runs 16 residues. CDR3 bases: TGTGCCAGCAGGTACCCCACGGGGCCTGGGCAAGATACGCAGTATTTT. It translates to CASRYPTGPGQDTQYF. The whole variable domain, filled in from reference TRBV7-9 and TRBJ2-3, reads DTGVSQNPRHKITKRGQNVTFRCDPISEHNRLYWYRQTLGQGPEFLTYFQNEAQLEKSRLLSDRFSAERPKGSFSTLEIQRTEQGDSAMYLCASRYPTGPGQDTQYFGPGTRLTVL.

This clonotype was seen a few times. The DNA is omitted, as the CDR3 cannot be located on it reliably, and the CDR3 follows TCRdb's listing. The chain couples TRBV5-5 to TRBJ1-2. The CDR3 contains 13 residues when both ends are counted. CDR1 is SGHKS and CDR2 is YYEKEE in the germline V gene (reference sequence). CDR3 region: CASSLSFGNGYTF.

This clonotype has ten or more counts. This chain joins TRBV29-1 and TRBJ2-1; D gene unclear. This CDR3 has 14 residues. The V end lost 3 bases, the J end lost 7 bases, and 16 bases lay between the germline ends. Germline V lookup: CDR1 SQVTM, CDR2 ANQGSEA. CDR3 coding DNA: TGCAGCGTTGAGTCGATACTTAGAGGTAATGAGCAGTTCTTC. It codes for CSVESILRGNEQFF.

Only a few counts were recorded for this clonotype. This chain connects TRBV5-1 to TRBJ2-1; 9 bases map to TRBD1. With 3 bases clipped from V and 5 bases from J, the junction kept 3 bases outside the gene matches. The V gene's germline CDR1 is SGHRS and CDR2 YFSETQ. The CDR3 extends over 14 amino acids. CDR3 bases: TGCGCCAGCAGCTGGACAGGGGATAACAATGAGCAGTTCTTC. It is translated as CASSWTGDNNEQFF.

This clonotype came up many times. This chain joins TRBV4-3 and TRBJ2-3; D unclear. Germline-derived CDR1 and CDR2 are LGHNA and YSLEER. Deletions cut 0 bases from V and 3 bases from J, with 16 bases between. The CDR3 is made up of 17 amino acids. Here the CDR3 DNA reads TGCGCCAGCAGCCAAGAATTATCAGGATACCCGACAGATACGCAGTATTTT. It codes for CASSQELSGYPTDTQYF.

This clonotype has just a few counts. The chain has TRBV12-5 and TRBJ2-7, with TRBD1 matching over 7 bases. The CDR3 totals 14 residues. CDR1 is LGHNT and CDR2 is FRNRAP in the germline V gene. Trimming removed 4 bases from V and 2 bases from J; junction bases left unmatched: 5. The CDR3 sequence is CASGSGTETYEQYF. The DNA for the CDR3 is TGTGCTAGTGGTTCCGGGACAGAAACCTACGAGCAGTACTTC.

CDR3 residues: CATAPGGTISGANVLTF. CDR3 sequence (DNA): TGTGCCACCGCCCCAGGGGGGACGATCTCTGGGGCCAACGTCCTGACTTTC. This rearrangement joins TRBV24-1 to TRBJ2-6, with D possibly TRBD1 on 7 matching bases. V was cut by 9 bases and J by 0 bases, with 17 bases left in between. The CDR3 is made up of 17 amino acids. CDR1 and CDR2 (germline): KGHDR, SFDVKD.

This rearrangement joins TRBV19 to TRBJ2-1, with 14 bases matching TRBD2. Per germline, CDR1 LNHDA and CDR2 SQIVND (reference sequence). The length of the CDR3 is 15 residues. The J segment lost 9 bases and the V segment lost 7 bases, leaving 8 bases of the junction unmatched. The CDR3 DNA sequence: TGTGCCAGTATTCCGACTAGCGGGGGGGCCACTGAGCAGTTCTTC. Amino acids: CASIPTSGGATEQFF.

The chain joins TRBV4-1 to TRBJ1-5; maybe TRBD1 (5 bases). Trimming pared 0 bases from V and 3 bases from J, leaving 12 bases between. The germline V gene encodes CDR1 MGHRA and CDR2 YSYEKL. The CDR3 covers 16 residues. DNA of the CDR3: TGCGCCAGCAGCCAAGAAGGGTCAGGGACCAATCAGCCCCAGCATTTT. As protein: CASSQEGSGTNQPQHF.

This clonotype was seen a few times. The genes are TRBV7-8 and TRBJ2-2, with no clear D. This CDR3 comprises 13 residues. CDR1 is SGHVS, CDR2 FQNEAQ, per germline. The V end was cut by 6 bases, the J end by 9 bases, with 14 bases between. This chain's CDR3 is CASSSRWVRELFF. The CDR3 region has the DNA TGTGCCAGCAGTTCTCGATGGGTACGGGAGCTGTTTTTT.

This clonotype was observed at least ten times. V usage is TRBV7-2 and J usage is TRBJ1-1; D may be TRBD1 (6 bases). Germline V gene lookup returns CDR1 SGHTA and CDR2 FQGNSA. The CDR3 totals 14 residues. V gave up 1 base and J gave up 4 bases, with 10 bases separating them. CDR3 residues: CASSLEGGLTEAFF. As DNA, the CDR3 is TGTGCCAGCAGCTTAGAAGGGGGGCTCACTGAAGCTTTCTTT.

This clonotype has more than one count but fewer than ten. V is TRBV4-3 and J is TRBJ1-3, with a tentative D call TRBD1 (5 bases). Germline V gene lookup returns CDR1 LGHNA and CDR2 YSLEER. V lost 0 bases to trimming and J lost 9 bases, with 18 bases between them. This CDR3 has 16 residues. As DNA, the CDR3 is TGCGCCAGCAGCCAAGACAGGGCCGACTCGGTAGGCACCATATATTTT. It is translated as CASSQDRADSVGTIYF.

The chain uses TRBV4-3 and TRBJ2-7; 13 bases are shared with TRBD2. Germline V gene data show CDR1 as LGHNA and CDR2 as YSLEER. With V trimmed by 4 bases and J by 5 bases, 8 bases remained unmatched. The CDR3 runs to 16 residues. In DNA, the CDR3 is TGCGCCAGCAGCCGCACCGGGACTAGCGGGGACAACGAGCAGTACTTC. This translates into CASSRTGTSGDNEQYF.

This clonotype has only a few counts. The chain carries TRBV12-5 and TRBJ2-1; D is unclear. Looked up from germline, CDR1 is LGHNT and CDR2 is FRNRAP. The CDR3 is 16 amino acids. V lost 5 bases to trimming and J lost 1 base, with 15 bases between them. The CDR3 protein is CASGRNPARSYNEQFF. The CDR3 region has the DNA TGTGCTAGTGGTCGAAATCCGGCCAGGTCCTACAATGAGCAGTTCTTC. The variable domain in full, completed from reference TRBV12-5 and TRBJ2-1, reads DARVTQTPRHKVTEMGQEVTMRCQPILGHNTVFWYRQTMMQGLELLAYFRNRAPLDDSGMPKDRFSAEMPDATLATLKIQPSEPRDSAVYFCASGRNPARSYNEQFFGPGTRLTVL.